The clone carrying this TCR beta chain was found once. Profiled with immunoSEQ multiplex PCR; TCRdb holds only in-frame clones, not every one. The sample holds over 95,000 clones, 85% seen once. The CDR3 contains 13 residues. Germline CDR1 and CDR2: MNHNY and SVGAGI (reference sequence). Trimming removed 2 bases from V and 1 base from J, with 5 bases in between. This sample stems from a study of blood T cell repertoires in COVID-19. The chain joins TRBV6-6 to TRBJ1-2; D unresolved. Material: peripheral blood. The sequence derives from a human donor in a cohort sampled during active COVID-19. The CDR3 protein is CASSYEVNYGYTF. The CDR3 bases are TGTGCCAGCAGTTACGAGGTTAACTATGGCTACACCTTC.